The 13 T cell receptor beta chains given below trace back to one sample, sequenced in a study of shared clonotypes between healthy human individuals. The repertoire was sequenced with immunoSEQ multiplex PCR; TCRdb's copy has only in-frame clones and lacks some. The table lists around 450,000 clones, roughly 80% of them singletons. Sequencing was carried out using PBMCs. Every receptor here comes from a woman in her forties in good health. Some clones in this sample may be carry-over from other donors' samples.

The chain is built from TRBV6-1 and TRBJ1-2, with a tentative D call TRBD1 (5 bases). The CDR3 runs to 14 residues. V gave up 3 bases and J gave up 7 bases, with 15 bases separating them. Per the germline V gene, CDR1 is MNHNS and CDR2 is SASEGT. The CDR3 sequence is CASSEVEGLFGYTF. The CDR3 region has the DNA TGTGCCAGCAGTGAGGTCGAGGGGCTCTTTGGCTACACCTTC.

Notes on this clone: Additional DNA sequences in this sample encode the identical CDR3. The V and J genes are TRBV18 and TRBJ2-5; TRBD1 aligns across 7 bases. The germline CDR1 and CDR2 sequences are KGHSH and LQKENI. V was pared by 6 bases and J by 2 bases, with 6 bases of the junction left unmatched. The CDR3 has 14 residues. The CDR3 reads CASSPGTAQETQYF. The DNA for the CDR3 is TGTGCCAGCTCCCCCGGGACAGCACAAGAGACCCAGTACTTC. Combining the CDR3 with reference TRBV18 and TRBJ2-5 gives the whole variable domain NAGVMQNPRHLVRRRGQEARLRCSPMKGHSHVYWYRQLPEEGLKFMVYLQKENIIDESGMPKERFSAEFPKEGPSILRIQQVVRGDSAAYFCASSPGTAQETQYFGPGTRLLVL.

V is TRBV7-9 and J is TRBJ2-4; 10 bases align to TRBD1. CDR1 is SEHNR and CDR2 is FQNEAQ in the germline V gene (reference sequence). This CDR3 is built from 14 residues. Trimming took 5 bases from V and 8 from J; bases not matched to a gene: 6. CDR3 in DNA: TGTGCCAGCAGCCCGGGACAGGGGAGTGACATTCAGTACTTC. It specifies CASSPGQGSDIQYF.

The genes are TRBV7-8 and TRBJ2-2, with 9 bases aligning to TRBD1. J gave up 0 bases and V 6 bases, and 2 bases lay outside the gene matches. The CDR3 sequence is 15 residues long. Germline loops: CDR1 SGHVS, CDR2 FQNEAQ. CDR3 protein: CASRRTGANTGELFF. CDR3 coding DNA: TGTGCCAGCAGAAGGACAGGGGCGAACACCGGGGAGCTGTTTTTT.

The chain has TRBV5-8 and TRBJ2-7; D not certain. Trimming took off 5 bases at V and 5 bases at J, with 20 bases between the two ends. Germline V gives CDR1 SGHTS, CDR2 YDEGEE. The CDR3 length is 15 residues. The CDR3 nucleotides read TGTGCCAGCAGGTCAGATCGTAGGTTTTCCCACGAGCAGTACTTC. Translation gives CASRSDRRFSHEQYF.

The J gene is TRBJ2-1, the V gene TRBV5-8, with unresolved D. Trimming shortened V by 0 bases and J by 6 bases, and 16 bases separated the two germline ends. The V gene's germline CDR1 is SGHTS and CDR2 YDEGEE. The CDR3 totals 16 residues. The CDR3 sequence is CASSLGQSAGLNEQFF. CDR3 in DNA: TGTGCCAGCAGCTTGGGTCAGTCCGCAGGCCTCAATGAGCAGTTCTTC. The full variable domain, its missing parts supplied by reference TRBV5-8 and TRBJ2-1, is EAGVTQSPTHLIKTRGQQATLRCSPISGHTSVYWYQQALGLGLQFLLWYDEGEERNRGNFPPRFSGRQFPNYSSELNVNALELEDSALYLCASSLGQSAGLNEQFFGPGTRLTVL.

The rearrangement links TRBV5-1 to TRBJ2-5, with no clear D. Trimming took 3 bases from V and 0 from J, leaving 3 bases between them. Germline values: CDR1 SGHRS, CDR2 YFSETQ. The CDR3 loop spans 12 amino acids. CDR3 region: CASSYDQETQYF. CDR3 in DNA: TGCGCCAGCAGCTACGACCAAGAGACCCAGTACTTC.

The rearrangement uses TRBV28 and TRBJ1-2, with D perhaps matching TRBD1 (5 bases). The CDR3 contains 13 residues. V dropped 5 bases and J dropped 4 bases, with 11 bases sitting between them. Germline V CDR1 and CDR2: MDHEN, SYDVKM. CDR3 nucleotides: TGTGCCAGCAGTCCCGTCGGGACCTATGGCTACACCTTC. Residues: CASSPVGTYGYTF.

V and J are TRBV4-1 and TRBJ1-2; D is unclear. Germline V CDR1 and CDR2: MGHRA, YSYEKL. Trimming took 0 bases from V and 2 from J, leaving 13 bases between them. The CDR3 has 16 residues. CDR3 sequence (DNA): TGCGCCAGCAGCCAAGAAATAACAGCCGCGAACTATGGCTACACCTTC. Translating it yields CASSQEITAANYGYTF.

The chain employs TRBV18 and TRBJ1-4; possibly TRBD1 for D (6 bases). Trimming took off 5 bases at V and 2 bases at J, with 9 bases between the two ends. Looked up from germline, CDR1 is KGHSH and CDR2 is LQKENI. The CDR3 extends over 14 amino acids. The DNA of the CDR3 is TGTGCCAGCTCAGAGGGGGGCACTAATGAAAAACTGTTTTTT. This encodes CASSEGGTNEKLFF.

The rearrangement joins TRBV15 to TRBJ2-7, with 9 bases lining up with TRBD2. J gave up 4 bases and V 1 base, and 5 bases lay outside the gene matches. Germline CDR1 and CDR2: LNHNV and YYDKDF (reference sequence). This CDR3 spans 15 amino acids. The CDR3 loop is CATSRALAGSYEQYF. In DNA, the CDR3 is TGTGCCACCAGCAGAGCTCTAGCGGGAAGTTACGAGCAGTACTTC. Filled out from reference TRBV15 and TRBJ2-7, the complete variable domain reads DAMVIQNPRYQVTQFGKPVTLSCSQTLNHNVMYWYQQKSSQAPKLLFHYYDKDFNNEADTPDNFQSRRPNTSFCFLDIRSPGLGDTAMYLCATSRALAGSYEQYFGPGTRLTVT.

The V call is TRBV29-1, the J call TRBJ1-1, with D possibly being TRBD1 (6 bases). This CDR3 is 13 amino acids long. Germline V gene sequence: CDR1 SQVTM, CDR2 ANQGSEA. Trimming took 7 bases from V and 1 from J, leaving 13 bases between them. As DNA, the CDR3 is TGCAGCGCGGGGGAACAGGGGAACACTGAAGCTTTCTTT. Translating it yields CSAGEQGNTEAFF.

The chain employs TRBV28 and TRBJ1-5, with D possibly TRBD1 on 5 matching bases. Deletions cut 3 bases from V and 0 bases from J, with 24 bases between. The CDR3 runs to 20 residues. In germline, CDR1 is MDHEN, CDR2 SYDVKM. The CDR3 DNA reads as TGTGCCAGCAGTTTTCGCAACTGGACACTTAAGGGTTATAGCAATCAGCCCCAGCATTTT. Amino acid sequence: CASSFRNWTLKGYSNQPQHF.